These 20 T cell receptor beta chains were sequenced from one sample in a study of blood T cell repertoires in COVID-19. TCRdb's copy holds only in-frame clones and misses some; the assay was immunoSEQ multiplex PCR. The sample includes around 310,000 clones, about 90% of them seen just once. The sequenced material came from PBMCs or T cells enriched from blood (not recorded which). The receptors were gathered from a man aged 25-45 years who had recovered from COVID-19.

The chain uses TRBV5-4 and TRBJ1-2; a possible D gene is TRBD1 (5 bases). Trimming shortened V by 4 bases and J by 5 bases, and 12 bases separated the two germline ends. Germline-derived CDR1 and CDR2 are SGHNT and YYREEE (reference sequence). CDR3 length: 13 amino acids. In DNA, the CDR3 is TGTGCCAGCAGCGGGGCGGGGTCATATGGCTACACCTTC. This translates into CASSGAGSYGYTF.

For the CDR3, the DNA is TGCGCCAGCAGCTTGGAGGCGACTAGTCTAGATACGCAGTATTTT. Amino acids: CASSLEATSLDTQYF. The V and J genes are TRBV5-1 and TRBJ2-3; D is perhaps TRBD2 (6 bases). Germline values: CDR1 SGHRS, CDR2 YFSETQ. The CDR3 totals 15 residues. Between the trimmed V and J ends, which lost 0 bases and 5 bases, there was a span of 13 bases. Based on the CDR3 plus reference TRBV5-1 and TRBJ2-3, the full variable domain is KAGVTQTPRYLIKTRGQQVTLSCSPISGHRSVSWYQQTPGQGLQFLFEYFSETQRNKGNFPGRFSGRQFSNSRSEMNVSTLELGDSALYLCASSLEATSLDTQYFGPGTRLTVL.

The chain links TRBV29-1 to TRBJ2-1; a possible D gene is TRBD2 (6 bases). The CDR3 sequence is 15 residues long. Trimming shortened V by 4 bases and J by 3 bases, and 16 bases separated the two germline ends. Per the germline V gene, CDR1 is SQVTM and CDR2 is ANQGSEA. The chain's CDR3 is CSVGPPAGGYNEQFF. The CDR3 DNA reads as TGCAGCGTTGGCCCACCGGCCGGGGGCTACAATGAGCAGTTCTTC.

The rearrangement joins TRBV9 to TRBJ1-2; 7 positions agree with TRBD1. Germline V gene lookup returns CDR1 SGDLS and CDR2 YYNGEE. With 0 bases clipped from V and 7 bases from J, the junction kept 3 bases outside the gene matches. The CDR3 runs 13 residues. This CDR3 is CASSVGAGGGYTF. The CDR3 DNA reads TGTGCCAGCAGCGTAGGGGCAGGGGGTGGCTACACCTTC.

The rearrangement links TRBV19 to TRBJ1-5, with D perhaps matching TRBD1 (6 bases). This CDR3 contains 15 residues. The V and J ends lost 8 bases and 0 bases respectively, with 14 bases between them. Per germline, CDR1 LNHDA and CDR2 SQIVND (reference sequence). CDR3 residues: CASQPDSYSNQPQHF. The CDR3 DNA sequence: TGTGCCAGTCAACCGGACAGCTATAGCAATCAGCCCCAGCATTTT.

The CDR3 DNA is TGTGCCAGCAGCTACTTCCAGGGGTCCTATGGCTACACCTTC. Protein sequence: CASSYFQGSYGYTF. The chain carries TRBV27 and TRBJ1-2; possible D gene TRBD1, 6 bases. V was pared by 6 bases and J by 4 bases, with 15 bases between. This CDR3 comprises 14 residues. CDR1 is MNHEY and CDR2 is SMNVEV in the germline V gene (reference sequence).

The CDR3 spells CASSLDGTGYTEAFF. The CDR3, as DNA: TGCGCCAGCAGCTTGGACGGGACAGGGTACACTGAAGCTTTCTTT. This chain connects TRBV5-1 to TRBJ1-1, with TRBD1 matching 9 bases. The germline V gene has CDR1 SGHRS and CDR2 YFSETQ. The CDR3 consists of 15 residues. The trim removed 0 bases at V and 3 bases at J, leaving 3 bases unmatched.

This chain links TRBV11-3 with TRBJ2-1, with D perhaps TRBD1 (5 bases). The CDR3 has 15 residues. Germline V gene data show CDR1 as SGHNT and CDR2 as YENEEA. The ends were cut back, 1 base at V and 4 bases at J, with 11 bases in the middle. The CDR3 region is CASSLGGRDYNEQFF. CDR3 DNA: TGTGCCAGCAGCTTAGGGGGCAGGGATTACAATGAGCAGTTCTTC.

J is TRBJ1-3 and V is TRBV5-4; TRBD1 aligns across 9 bases. The CDR3 contains 14 residues. Germline CDR1 is SGHNT and CDR2 is YYREEE (reference sequence). The junction had 6 bases not matched to a gene; V was cut back by 3 bases and J by 8 bases. The CDR3 DNA reads as TGTGCCAGCAGCTCGATGGACAGGGGAGACACCATATATTTT. This sequence encodes CASSSMDRGDTIYF.

The chain couples TRBV19 to TRBJ2-7; the match to TRBD1 covers 9 bases. V shed 6 bases, J shed 7 bases, and the junction held 7 bases outside the gene matches. The CDR3 sequence is 13 residues long. Germline CDR1 is LNHDA and CDR2 is SQIVND (reference sequence). In DNA, the CDR3 is TGTGCCAGTAGGAACAGGGGGCGGCGAGAGCAGTACTTC. Translation: CASRNRGRREQYF.

The V gene is TRBV24-1, the J gene TRBJ2-1, with 7 bases aligning to TRBD2. The ends lost 5 bases at V and 0 bases at J; junction bases unmatched: 9. Germline CDR1 is KGHDR and CDR2 is SFDVKD. The CDR3 is 17 amino acids. The CDR3 is CATSATGRGISYNEQFF. The CDR3 DNA reads TGTGCCACCAGTGCGACTGGGCGGGGGATCTCCTACAATGAGCAGTTCTTC.

Points on this clone: Distinct nucleotide sequences in the sample also encode this CDR3. This chain links TRBV5-1 with TRBJ2-7; D may be TRBD2 (5 bases). Germline V gene sequence: CDR1 SGHRS, CDR2 YFSETQ. The V end lost 0 bases, the J end lost 0 bases, and 7 bases lay between the germline ends. The CDR3 spans 14 residues. The CDR3 spells CASSLGGLSYEQYF. The CDR3 DNA is TGCGCCAGCAGCTTGGGTGGACTCTCCTACGAGCAGTACTTC.

The V and J genes are TRBV21-1 and TRBJ2-1; the table calls TRBD1, which could not be checked here. TRBV21-1 represents a pseudogene. This CDR3 has 15 amino acids. CDR3 nucleotides: TGTGCCAGCAGCGCGAGCAGGGCAAACTACAATGAGCAGTTCTTC. Protein sequence: CASSASRANYNEQFF.

The V call is TRBV11-1, the J call TRBJ2-3; 7 bases are a match to TRBD1. This CDR3 contains 15 residues. Per germline, CDR1 SGHAT and CDR2 FQDESV (reference sequence). V trimming: 4 bases; J trimming: 5 bases; junction bases outside the gene matches: 9. The CDR3 DNA reads as TGTGCCAGCAGCTCTTACAGGGGAAAGGGAGATACGCAGTATTTT. Its protein is CASSSYRGKGDTQYF.

The V and J genes are TRBV20-1 and TRBJ2-7; D gene ambiguous. Trimming removed 2 bases from V and 3 bases from J, with 5 bases in between. The CDR3 has 11 residues. Germline CDR1 DFQATT, CDR2 SNEGSKA (reference sequence). CDR3 residues: CSARSVYEQYF. The CDR3 nucleotides are TGCAGTGCTAGATCAGTCTACGAGCAGTACTTC.

V and J are TRBV7-9 and TRBJ1-2, with D possibly being TRBD1 (6 bases). CDR1 is SEHNR, CDR2 FQNEAQ, per germline (reference sequence). This CDR3 contains 14 residues. Trimming pared 2 bases from V and 4 bases from J, leaving 11 bases between. In DNA form, the CDR3 reads TGTGCCAGCAGCTTAAACCAGGGGAGCTATGGCTACACCTTC. Translated, it gives CASSLNQGSYGYTF.

This chain uses TRBV6-5 with TRBJ1-5; no clear D gene. The CDR3 loop spans 15 amino acids. Looked up from germline, CDR1 is MNHEY and CDR2 is SVGAGI. V dropped 6 bases and J dropped 0 bases, with 12 bases sitting between them. The CDR3 DNA reads as TGTGCCAGCAGAATGAGGGAGAATAGCAATCAGCCCCAGCATTTT. Translating it yields CASRMRENSNQPQHF.

V gene TRBV11-2 combines with J gene TRBJ2-1, with 7 bases identical to TRBD2. V lost 5 bases to trimming and J lost 8 bases; unmatched junction nucleotides: 15. Per germline, CDR1 SGHAT and CDR2 FQNNGV. The CDR3 contains 16 residues. In DNA, the CDR3 is TGTGCCAGCAGCAGAGCCGGGAGGAAGGGAGGTTATGAGCAGTTCTTC. Amino acid sequence: CASSRAGRKGGYEQFF.

The CDR3 nucleotides read TGTGCCAGCAGCTTAAACGGGGGATACACCGGGGAGCTGTTTTTT. It encodes CASSLNGGYTGELFF. The V call is TRBV7-8, the J call TRBJ2-2; possibly TRBD2 for D (6 bases). Per the germline V gene, CDR1 is SGHVS and CDR2 is FQNEAQ. The CDR3 extends over 15 amino acids. The germline V and J ends were trimmed by 2 bases and 3 bases, with 10 bases remaining between them.

This chain links TRBV4-1 with TRBJ1-4; TRBD1 agrees at 10 bases. This CDR3 comprises 16 residues. The germline gives CDR1 MGHRA, CDR2 YSYEKL. The V gene end was trimmed by 0 bases and the J gene end by 7 bases; junction bases not matched to a gene: 5. CDR3 loop: CASSQDLGTGVEKLFF. CDR3 sequence (DNA): TGCGCCAGCAGCCAAGATCTCGGGACAGGGGTTGAAAAACTGTTTTTT.